This T cell receptor (beta chain) was recorded in a study of T cell responses to AZD1222 COVID-19 vaccine. Whole-study findings and limits: Distributed over spike, vaccine-associated CD4 TCRs predominated at 160-218 and 743-854.

Assay used: immunoSEQ multiplex PCR; TCRdb lists only in-frame clones, some missing. The table has approximately 150,000 clones, approximately 93% seen once; the top ten hold about 12%. Germline-derived CDR1 and CDR2 are MNHEY and SVGAGI. The CDR3 has 16 amino acids. V gave up 3 bases and J gave up 1 base; unmatched junction bases: 4. As regards this clone: Its antigen is not known.

The chain employs TRBV6-5 and TRBJ2-2; 8 nucleotides agree with TRBD1. The sequences come from peripheral blood, collected after recovery from COVID-19. The clonotype originates from an adult who had recovered from COVID-19. DNA of the CDR3: TGTGCCAGCAGTTATAGGGGGACAGGGAACACCGGGGAGCTGTTTTTT. Amino acids: CASSYRGTGNTGELFF.